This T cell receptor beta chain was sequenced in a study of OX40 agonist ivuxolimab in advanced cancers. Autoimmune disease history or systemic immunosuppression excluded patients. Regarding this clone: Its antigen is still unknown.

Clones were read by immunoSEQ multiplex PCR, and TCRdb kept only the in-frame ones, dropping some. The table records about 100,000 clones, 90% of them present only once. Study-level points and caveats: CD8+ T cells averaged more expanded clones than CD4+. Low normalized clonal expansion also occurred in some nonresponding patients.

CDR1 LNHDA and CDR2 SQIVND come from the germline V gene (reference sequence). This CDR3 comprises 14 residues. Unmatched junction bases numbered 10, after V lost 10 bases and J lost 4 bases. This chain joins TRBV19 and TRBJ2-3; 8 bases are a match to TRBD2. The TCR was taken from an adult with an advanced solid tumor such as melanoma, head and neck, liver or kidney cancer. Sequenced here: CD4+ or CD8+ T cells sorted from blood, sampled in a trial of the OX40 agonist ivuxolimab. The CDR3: CATRFRAGADTQYF. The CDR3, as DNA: TGTGCCACCCGATTCCGAGCGGGAGCAGATACGCAGTATTTT.